The 32 T cell receptor beta chains given below trace back to one sample, sequenced in a study of OX40 agonist ivuxolimab in advanced cancers. Repertoires were generated with immunoSEQ multiplex PCR, while TCRdb's copy carries only in-frame clones and drops some. This sample has some 140,000 clones; 75% to 95% occur once, and the top ten carry about 1%. The sample in question was CD4+ or CD8+ T cells sorted from blood, obtained in a trial of the OX40 agonist ivuxolimab. The receptors here all came from an adult with an advanced solid tumor such as melanoma, head and neck, liver or kidney cancer.

The chain carries TRBV9 and TRBJ2-1; no clear D. CDR1 is SGDLS and CDR2 is YYNGEE in the germline V gene. The CDR3 loop spans 15 amino acids. V shed 0 bases and J shed 0 bases, with 7 bases lying between them. The CDR3 DNA follows: TGTGCCAGCAGCGTAGCTCTCCGCTCCTACAATGAGCAGTTCTTC. Translating it yields CASSVALRSYNEQFF.

About this clone itself: Within the sample, other DNA sequences also encode this same CDR3. This rearrangement joins TRBV28 to TRBJ2-2; D gene unclear. CDR1 and CDR2 (germline): MDHEN, SYDVKM. CDR3 length: 11 amino acids. V lost 4 bases and J 5 bases, leaving 2 bases between the germline ends. CDR3 in amino acids: CASSSTGELFF. CDR3 coding DNA: TGTGCCAGCAGTTCTACCGGGGAGCTGTTTTTT.

This clone showed up just a few times. This sequence joins TRBV28 and TRBJ1-3, with 7 positions matching TRBD1. Germline CDR1 is MDHEN and CDR2 is SYDVKM. This CDR3 spans 15 amino acids. The J segment lost 5 bases and the V segment lost 7 bases, leaving 11 bases of the junction unmatched. The CDR3 loop reads CASTLQGGPRNTIYF. The CDR3 DNA reads as TGTGCCAGCACCCTCCAGGGGGGCCCCAGAAACACCATATATTTT.

The chain's CDR3 is CASSSRRDTNEKLFF. The CDR3 coding sequence is TGTGCCAGCAGCTCCCGACGGGACACTAATGAAAAACTGTTTTTT. The genes are TRBV6-5 and TRBJ1-4; the D gene is possibly TRBD1 (5 bases). Per germline, CDR1 MNHEY and CDR2 SVGAGI. V lost 6 bases, J lost 2 bases, and 13 bases lay in between. The CDR3 extends over 15 amino acids.

The chain uses TRBV6-8 and TRBJ1-1, with D perhaps TRBD1 (5 bases). This CDR3 spans 18 amino acids. The germline gives CDR1 MNHGY, CDR2 SAAAGT. V was pared by 0 bases and J by 1 base, with 18 bases between. This chain's CDR3 is CASSYSIVRGAWNTEAFF. DNA for the CDR3: TGTGCCAGCAGTTACTCGATTGTACGAGGGGCTTGGAACACTGAAGCTTTCTTT.

This chain uses TRBV7-9 with TRBJ2-1; 7 nucleotides line up with TRBD1. There are 14 residues in the CDR3. The V gene's germline CDR1 is SEHNR and CDR2 FQNEAQ (reference sequence). Losses at the gene ends were 1 base for V and 8 bases for J; bases not matched to a gene: 5. In DNA, the CDR3 is TGTGCCAGCAGCTTAGGACAGGGAAGTGATGAGCAGTTCTTC. The encoded protein is CASSLGQGSDEQFF.

V usage is TRBV5-4 and J usage is TRBJ1-2; D is uncertain. V was trimmed by 4 bases and J by 4 bases, leaving 14 bases between them. There are 14 residues in the CDR3. Germline values: CDR1 SGHNT, CDR2 YYREEE (reference sequence). The CDR3 bases are TGTGCCAGCAGCACGCCGGCCGGCTCCTATGGCTACACCTTC. Amino acid sequence: CASSTPAGSYGYTF.

Notes on this clone: At one of its ends the junction is not consistent with the germline gene, which may arise from a read error. The chain employs TRBV28 and TRBJ1-2; D uncertain. Per the germline V gene, CDR1 is MDHEN and CDR2 is SYDVKM. This CDR3 region has 12 residues. CDR3 sequence reads: CASSSSPGDYVF. The CDR3 nucleotides read TGTGCCAGCAGTAGTAGTCCCGGGGATTACGTCTTC.

The chain combines TRBV2 with TRBJ1-1; no clear D gene. The V and J ends lost 4 bases and 1 base respectively, with 7 bases between them. This CDR3 region has 13 residues. CDR1 and CDR2 from the germline V gene are SNHLY and FYNNEI. CDR3 loop: CASSGLSNTEAFF. The CDR3 bases are TGTGCCAGCAGTGGCCTGTCGAACACTGAAGCTTTCTTT. Based on the CDR3 plus reference TRBV2 and TRBJ1-1, the full variable domain is EPEVTQTPSHQVTQMGQEVILRCVPISNHLYFYWYRQILGQKVEFLVSFYNNEISEKSEIFDDQFSVERPDGSNFTLKIRSTKLEDSAMYFCASSGLSNTEAFFGQGTRLTVV.

The chain links TRBV5-1 to TRBJ2-5; no clear D. CDR3 length: 14 residues. V was clipped by 0 bases and J by 3 bases, with 9 bases between them. Germline V CDR1 and CDR2: SGHRS, YFSETQ. The DNA for the CDR3 is TGCGCCAGCAGCTTGGCAGTGTTTGAAGAGACCCAGTACTTC. Its protein is CASSLAVFEETQYF.

This sequence joins TRBV9 and TRBJ2-1; 8 bases agree with TRBD2. Unmatched junction bases numbered 12, after V lost 0 bases and J lost 7 bases. CDR3 length: 17 amino acids. Per germline, CDR1 SGDLS and CDR2 YYNGEE. The CDR3 DNA is TGTGCCAGCAGCGTAGATCTCTCGGCTAGCGGGTTTAATGAGCAGTTCTTC. Protein: CASSVDLSASGFNEQFF.

The rearrangement links TRBV12-5 to TRBJ1-1; D gene unclear. V gave up 7 bases and J gave up 3 bases, with 15 bases separating them. The germline V gene has CDR1 LGHNT and CDR2 FRNRAP. This CDR3 spans 14 amino acids. The CDR3 DNA sequence: TGTGCTAGTGCCCGGTCGGCACCATACACTGAAGCTTTCTTT. Translating gives CASARSAPYTEAFF.

This chain links TRBV5-6 with TRBJ1-4; 8 bases align to TRBD1. Germline loops: CDR1 SGHDT, CDR2 YYEEEE. There are 16 residues in the CDR3. V shed 4 bases, J shed 8 bases, and the junction held 13 bases outside the gene matches. The CDR3 DNA follows: TGTGCCAGCAGCGATCTGGGGGGACAGGTTGACGAAAAACTGTTTTTT. Amino acid sequence: CASSDLGGQVDEKLFF.

The J gene is TRBJ2-1, the V gene TRBV6-6, with a tentative D call TRBD2 (5 bases). Germline CDR1 is MNHNY and CDR2 is SVGAGI (reference sequence). The CDR3 length is 15 residues. V was shortened by 2 bases and J by 0 bases, with 8 bases between the two germline ends. The CDR3, as DNA: TGTGCCAGCAGTTACGGACTGAACTCCTACAATGAGCAGTTCTTC. It translates to CASSYGLNSYNEQFF.

The rearrangement uses TRBV10-3 and TRBJ1-1; D remains ambiguous. The V gene lost 3 bases and the J gene lost 0 bases, with 8 bases spanning the gap. The V gene's germline CDR1 is ENHRY and CDR2 SYGVKD. The CDR3 has 14 residues. CDR3 coding DNA: TGTGCCATCAGTGATGGCACCATGAACACTGAAGCTTTCTTT. Its protein product is CAISDGTMNTEAFF.

The table lists this clone with a count of one. This chain links TRBV2 with TRBJ2-5; possible D gene TRBD2, 6 bases. The J call may be wrong; the DNA end is better matched by TRBJ2-7. The CDR3 is made up of 14 amino acids. CDR1 SNHLY and CDR2 FYNNEI come from the germline V gene. CDR3 amino acids: CASSFGTQTYEQYF. As DNA, the CDR3 is TGTGCCAGCAGTTTCGGGACTCAAACCTACGAGCAGTACTTC.

The chain links TRBV28 to TRBJ1-5; D remains unclear. In germline, CDR1 is MDHEN, CDR2 SYDVKM. This CDR3 region has 12 residues. V was shortened by 10 bases and J by 2 bases, with 9 bases between the two germline ends. The CDR3 protein is CATTGGNQPQHF. The CDR3 DNA sequence: TGTGCCACCACTGGGGGCAATCAGCCCCAGCATTTT.

In this sample, this clone turned up a few times. This chain uses TRBV6-5 with TRBJ1-1; D uncertain. V was shortened by 2 bases and J by 6 bases, with 10 bases between the two germline ends. Germline V gene sequence: CDR1 MNHEY, CDR2 SVGAGI. The CDR3 has 13 amino acids. Here the CDR3 reads CASSYIQFSEAFF. DNA of the CDR3: TGTGCCAGCAGTTACATACAGTTCTCTGAAGCTTTCTTT.

The chain is built from TRBV9 and TRBJ2-6; perhaps TRBD1 as D (6 bases). This CDR3 is built from 17 residues. Per the germline V gene, CDR1 is SGDLS and CDR2 is YYNGEE. Between the trimmed V and J ends, which lost 1 base and 2 bases, there was a span of 13 bases. The CDR3 nucleotides read TGTGCCAGCAGCGTATTGGCAGGGGAGACTGGGGCCAACGTCCTGACTTTC. Translated, it gives CASSVLAGETGANVLTF. Drawing the rest from reference TRBV9 and TRBJ2-6, the complete variable domain is DSGVTQTPKHLITATGQRVTLRCSPRSGDLSVYWYQQSLDQGLQFLIQYYNGEERAKGNILERFSAQQFPDLHSELNLSSLELGDSALYFCASSVLAGETGANVLTFGAGSRLTVL.

The J gene is TRBJ2-7, the V gene TRBV9; 7 nucleotides align to TRBD2. The V and J ends lost 2 bases and 0 bases, in that order; junction bases with no gene match: 2. Germline V CDR1 and CDR2: SGDLS, YYNGEE. The CDR3 spans 14 residues. CDR3 bases: TGTGCCAGCAGCGTGCTAGCGGCCTCCTACGAGCAGTACTTC. Residues: CASSVLAASYEQYF. The whole variable domain, remainder taken from reference TRBV9 and TRBJ2-7, is DSGVTQTPKHLITATGQRVTLRCSPRSGDLSVYWYQQSLDQGLQFLIQYYNGEERAKGNILERFSAQQFPDLHSELNLSSLELGDSALYFCASSVLAASYEQYFGPGTRLTVT.

This clone is a singleton in its sample. The V call is TRBV27, the J call TRBJ2-1, with D maybe TRBD2 (5 bases). This CDR3 contains 17 residues. Per germline, CDR1 MNHEY and CDR2 SMNVEV (reference sequence). V lost 3 bases, J lost 0 bases, and 15 bases lay in between. The CDR3, as DNA: TGTGCCAGCAGTTTTCTATCCGGACTTCTCTCCTACAATGAGCAGTTCTTC. This translates into CASSFLSGLLSYNEQFF.

The chain uses TRBV19 and TRBJ1-2; 10 bases line up with TRBD1. Germline V CDR1 and CDR2: LNHDA, SQIVND (reference sequence). The length of the CDR3 is 15 residues. V was pared by 6 bases and J by 5 bases, with 9 bases of the junction left unmatched. This chain's CDR3 is CASRTGGGLGYGYTF. Here the CDR3 DNA reads TGTGCCAGTAGGACAGGGGGCGGCCTGGGGTATGGCTACACCTTC.

The rearrangement joins TRBV4-1 to TRBJ2-2, with 8 bases matching TRBD1. After removal of 0 bases from V and 15 bases from J, the junction contained 6 bases not matched to a gene. Per the germline V gene, CDR1 is MGHRA and CDR2 is YSYEKL. The CDR3 contains 13 residues. CDR3 amino acids: CASSQEDRGLMFF. The CDR3 DNA follows: TGCGCCAGCAGCCAAGAAGACAGGGGTTTAATGTTTTTT.

This clone was counted once. The chain recombines TRBV5-4 with TRBJ1-1; TRBD1 might be the D (6 bases). Trimming shortened V by 0 bases and J by 1 base, and 16 bases separated the two germline ends. Germline CDR1 SGHNT, CDR2 YYREEE (reference sequence). The CDR3 runs to 17 residues. CDR3 loop: CASSLDPRGAGNTEAFF. The CDR3 coding sequence is TGTGCCAGCAGCTTGGACCCCAGGGGCGCCGGGAACACTGAAGCTTTCTTT.

The chain is built from TRBV7-9 and TRBJ2-5, with D unresolved. Per germline, CDR1 SEHNR and CDR2 FQNEAQ (reference sequence). CDR3 size: 18 residues. Trimming removed 0 bases at V and 2 bases at J, with 19 bases between. For the CDR3, the DNA is TGTGCCAGCAGCTTAGCGCTTTCGGCAGGCCTGATACAAGAGACCCAGTACTTC. Its translation: CASSLALSAGLIQETQYF.

The J gene is TRBJ1-4, the V gene TRBV27; D gene unclear. The CDR3 is made up of 14 amino acids. With 2 bases removed from V and 6 bases from J, the gap between germline ends came to 10 bases. The germline V gene has CDR1 MNHEY and CDR2 SMNVEV (reference sequence). The DNA for the CDR3 is TGTGCCAGCAGTTTAGAACAGACGGATGAAAAACTGTTTTTT. Translated, it gives CASSLEQTDEKLFF.

This sequence joins TRBV28 and TRBJ2-7; possible D gene TRBD1, 6 bases. The CDR3 contains 14 residues. The V gene lost 5 bases and the J gene lost 3 bases, with 14 bases spanning the gap. Germline loops: CDR1 MDHEN, CDR2 SYDVKM. CDR3: CASSLIRDIYEQYF. CDR3 sequence (DNA): TGTGCCAGCAGTCTTATAAGGGACATCTACGAGCAGTACTTC. Filled out from reference TRBV28 and TRBJ2-7, the complete variable domain reads DVKVTQSSRYLVKRTGEKVFLECVQDMDHENMFWYRQDPGLGLRLIYFSYDVKMKEKGDIPEGYSVSREKKERFSLILESASTNQTSMYLCASSLIRDIYEQYFGPGTRLTVT.

The genes are TRBV27 and TRBJ2-7, with 10 bases aligning to TRBD2. The trim removed 3 bases at V and 3 bases at J, leaving 8 bases unmatched. This CDR3 is built from 16 residues. Per germline, CDR1 MNHEY and CDR2 SMNVEV (reference sequence). The CDR3 nucleotides read TGTGCCAGCAGTTTCCTAGCGGGAGAAGATGTCTACGAGCAGTACTTC. Translating it yields CASSFLAGEDVYEQYF.

The V and J genes are TRBV28 and TRBJ2-3; D uncertain. The CDR3 has 11 residues. Trimming took 3 bases from V and 6 from J, leaving 4 bases between them. The germline V gene encodes CDR1 MDHEN and CDR2 SYDVKM. The CDR3 nucleotides read TGTGCCAGCAGTTTTCGGGATACGCAGTATTTT. The encoded protein is CASSFRDTQYF. The whole variable domain, remainder taken from reference TRBV28 and TRBJ2-3, is DVKVTQSSRYLVKRTGEKVFLECVQDMDHENMFWYRQDPGLGLRLIYFSYDVKMKEKGDIPEGYSVSREKKERFSLILESASTNQTSMYLCASSFRDTQYFGPGTRLTVL.

The chain joins TRBV18 to TRBJ1-4; maybe TRBD1 (5 bases). CDR3 length: 19 residues. CDR1 is KGHSH, CDR2 LQKENI, per germline. V was shortened by 3 bases and J by 0 bases, with 20 bases between the two germline ends. The CDR3 DNA sequence: TGTGCCAGCTCACCGTTGTTTTTTGGACAAGGAGCAACTAATGAAAAACTGTTTTTT. Its translation is CASSPLFFGQGATNEKLFF.

The CDR3 sequence: CASSLASGSANTGELFF. The CDR3 coding sequence is TGTGCCAGCAGCTTAGCTAGCGGGAGCGCAAACACCGGGGAGCTGTTTTTT. V gene TRBV7-2 combines with J gene TRBJ2-2; TRBD2 matches 9 bases. Per the germline V gene, CDR1 is SGHTA and CDR2 is FQGNSA. The J segment lost 2 bases and the V segment lost 0 bases, leaving 4 bases of the junction unmatched. The CDR3 covers 17 residues.

The V call is TRBV5-4, the J call TRBJ2-3; D ambiguous. The CDR3 is 13 residues long. Per the germline V gene, CDR1 is SGHNT and CDR2 is YYREEE (reference sequence). Trimming took 2 bases from V and 3 from J, leaving 7 bases between them. CDR3 DNA: TGTGCCAGCAGCTTTCCTGGGACAGATACGCAGTATTTT. Residues: CASSFPGTDTQYF.